What follows are 17 T cell receptor beta chains derived from one specimen sequenced in a study of human T cells and chemical hapten exposure. TCRdb redid the calling of the RACE reads with MiXCR, one entry per CDR3 protein. This sample has 250,000 or so distinct CDR3 sequences; approximately 8% occur once, and the top ten carry more than 1%. As to time point: pre-sensitization, week 0. As to treatment: therapeutic diphenylcyclopropenone sensitization with weekly scalp DPC. The specimen comprised whole blood, sampled in connection with sensitization to the hapten diphenylcyclopropenone (DPC). The receptors were sampled from a man between 18 and 35 years old with alopecia areata. Some clones in this sample may be carry-over from other donors' samples.

The chain couples TRBV7-9 to TRBJ2-1, with TRBD1 identical over 8 bases. V trimming: 6 bases; J trimming: 3 bases; junction bases outside the gene matches: 10. This CDR3 is 16 amino acids long. Germline V CDR1 and CDR2: SEHNR, FQNEAQ (reference sequence). The CDR3 bases are TGTGCCAGCAGACTAGGGGGCAGGGGGCACTACAATGAGCAGTTCTTC. Translated: CASRLGGRGHYNEQFF. The entire variable domain, with the rest obtained from reference TRBV7-9 and TRBJ2-1, is as follows: DTGVSQNPRHKITKRGQNVTFRCDPISEHNRLYWYRQTLGQGPEFLTYFQNEAQLEKSRLLSDRFSAERPKGSFSTLEIQRTEQGDSAMYLCASRLGGRGHYNEQFFGPGTRLTVL.

This clonotype was observed many times. The J gene is TRBJ2-1, the V gene TRBV6-6, with 7 bases fitting TRBD1. The V and J ends lost 7 bases and 4 bases, in that order; junction bases with no gene match: 7. The germline CDR1 and CDR2 sequences are MNHNY and SVGAGI (reference sequence). This CDR3 is built from 14 residues. Written as DNA, the CDR3 is TGTGCCAGCACCACCAAGGGGGCTTACAATGAGCAGTTCTTC. It is translated as CASTTKGAYNEQFF.

This clonotype was counted only a few times. The V gene is TRBV10-1, the J gene TRBJ2-3; D might be TRBD1 or TRBD2, each matching 5 bases. This CDR3 has 15 residues. Germline CDR1 reads WNHNN; CDR2 reads SYGVQD (reference sequence). V lost 5 bases and J lost 4, with 16 bases in between. CDR3 coding DNA: TGCGCCAGCAGTCCGGACACGGAGGATCCAGATACGCAGTATTTT. This translates into CASSPDTEDPDTQYF.

The sample holds many counts of this clonotype. J is TRBJ2-3 and V is TRBV29-1; D unresolved. The ends were cut back, 3 bases at V and 0 bases at J, with 7 bases in the middle. CDR1 is SQVTM, CDR2 ANQGSEA, per germline. The CDR3 sequence is 13 residues long. The chain's CDR3 is CSVDSTSTDTQYF. CDR3 DNA: TGCAGCGTTGACAGTACTAGCACAGATACGCAGTATTTT.

This clonotype occurred a few times. The rearrangement uses TRBV4-3 and TRBJ2-7; D uncertain. The germline V gene has CDR1 LGHNA and CDR2 YSLEER. CDR3 length: 14 residues. V was trimmed by 2 bases and J by 0 bases, leaving 8 bases between them. CDR3 nucleotide sequence: TGCGCCAGCAGCCAACACGTTAGCTCCTACGAGCAGTACTTC. This codes for CASSQHVSSYEQYF.

This clonotype occurred many times. This rearrangement joins TRBV4-2 to TRBJ2-7; no clear D. The CDR3 covers 16 residues. The germline gives CDR1 LGHNA, CDR2 YNFKEQ. The ends were cut back, 0 bases at V and 0 bases at J, with 12 bases in the middle. The CDR3, as DNA: TGTGCCAGCAGCCAAGACCCTGACTGGAGCTCCTACGAGCAGTACTTC. Translated: CASSQDPDWSSYEQYF.

At least ten counts were recorded for this clonotype. The CDR3 DNA sequence: TGTGCCAGCAGCTTAGAGGCTAGCAATCAGCCCCAGCATTTT. Its protein is CASSLEASNQPQHF. V gene TRBV7-9 combines with J gene TRBJ1-5, with unresolved D. In germline, CDR1 is SEHNR, CDR2 FQNEAQ (reference sequence). Trimming removed 1 base from V and 0 bases from J, with 4 bases in between. The CDR3 consists of 14 residues.

This chain links TRBV6-5 with TRBJ2-2; TRBD1 might be the D (5 bases). CDR1 MNHEY and CDR2 SVGAGI come from the germline V gene. Trimming removed 3 bases from V and 6 bases from J, with 20 bases in between. CDR3 length: 17 residues. The CDR3, as DNA: TGTGCCAGCAGTTATATGTGGAATGCAGGGTCTCCCGGGGAGCTGTTTTTT. Its protein is CASSYMWNAGSPGELFF.

This clonotype showed up many times. V and J are TRBV28 and TRBJ2-2, with 9 bases fitting TRBD1. V trimming: 5 bases; J trimming: 6 bases; junction bases outside the gene matches: 7. The CDR3 is 15 amino acids. The germline gives CDR1 MDHEN, CDR2 SYDVKM. CDR3 amino acids: CASSAGTGLAGELFF. CDR3 nucleotides: TGTGCCAGCAGTGCCGGGACAGGGTTGGCCGGGGAGCTGTTTTTT.

V and J are TRBV5-1 and TRBJ2-3; perhaps TRBD1 as D (6 bases). The CDR3 spans 16 residues. Germline CDR1 SGHRS, CDR2 YFSETQ. Trimming removed 2 bases from V and 0 bases from J, with 13 bases in between. CDR3 nucleotide sequence: TGCGCCAGCAGCTTTTTGACAGGACCCAGCACAGATACGCAGTATTTT. It encodes CASSFLTGPSTDTQYF.

This clonotype showed up many times. The chain combines TRBV29-1 with TRBJ2-2; D remains ambiguous. The CDR3 contains 14 residues. Germline CDR1 and CDR2: SQVTM and ANQGSEA. V lost 7 bases to trimming and J lost 0 bases, with 12 bases between them. DNA of the CDR3: TGCAGCGGTAACAGAGGTCCGAACACCGGGGAGCTGTTTTTT. Translation gives CSGNRGPNTGELFF.

The J gene is TRBJ1-1, the V gene TRBV7-9; 7 positions match TRBD1. CDR3 length: 14 residues. J lost 3 bases, V lost 5 bases, and 6 bases had no gene match. The V gene's germline CDR1 is SEHNR and CDR2 FQNEAQ (reference sequence). Written as DNA, the CDR3 is TGTGCCAGCAGCCCGGCAGGGGGTTACACTGAAGCTTTCTTT. Protein product: CASSPAGGYTEAFF.

The table lists this clonotype with a few counts. The V and J genes are TRBV4-1 and TRBJ2-1; 14 positions agree with TRBD2. The ends lost 2 bases at V and 10 bases at J; junction bases unmatched: 4. CDR1 and CDR2 from the germline V gene are MGHRA and YSYEKL. This CDR3 is built from 15 residues. The CDR3 DNA reads as TGCGCCAGCAGCCAACCGGGACTAGCGGGGGAGGAGCAGTTCTTC. As protein: CASSQPGLAGEEQFF.

The sample holds a few counts of this clonotype. V usage is TRBV5-1 and J usage is TRBJ2-7; 8 bases are a match to TRBD1. V was clipped by 7 bases and J by 0 bases; unmatched bases: 9. Per germline, CDR1 SGHRS and CDR2 YFSETQ. This CDR3 contains 15 residues. The CDR3 coding sequence is TGCGCCAGCTTCCCGACGACAGGGGCCTCCTACGAGCAGTACTTC. It codes for CASFPTTGASYEQYF.

Only a few counts were recorded for this clonotype. CDR3 nucleotide sequence: TGTGCCAGCAGCTTCGGACTCCCGAGCTCCTACGAGCAGTACTTC. It translates to CASSFGLPSSYEQYF. The genes are TRBV5-6 and TRBJ2-7, with a tentative D call TRBD2 (5 bases). The CDR3 is 15 amino acids. Germline V gene data show CDR1 as SGHDT and CDR2 as YYEEEE. V gave up 2 bases and J gave up 0 bases, with 12 bases separating them.

This clonotype has just a few counts. The chain recombines TRBV29-1 with TRBJ2-1, with D maybe TRBD1 (5 bases). Per germline, CDR1 SQVTM and CDR2 ANQGSEA. Between the trimmed V and J ends, which lost 7 bases and 0 bases, there was a span of 13 bases. The CDR3 is made up of 14 amino acids. The CDR3 DNA sequence: TGCAGCGGAACCCAGGGAAGCTCCTACAATGAGCAGTTCTTC. Translating it yields CSGTQGSSYNEQFF.

As for this clonotype: A much larger clone sits a single nucleotide away, making a read error possible. The V gene is TRBV24-1, the J gene TRBJ1-3; no reliable D call. The CDR3 is made up of 18 amino acids. Germline V lookup: CDR1 KGHDR, CDR2 SFDVKD. The V and J ends lost 12 bases and 0 bases respectively, with 26 bases between them. The CDR3 DNA sequence: TGTGCCGCCACCGATGATAAAGCGGAGTCATCCTCTGGAAACACCATATATTTT. Translated: CAATDDKAESSSGNTIYF.